The present T cell receptor beta chain was sequenced within a study of shared clonotypes between healthy human individuals. Sequencing was performed with immunoSEQ multiplex PCR; in TCRdb, only in-frame clones are kept and a portion is missing. The sample gives 950,000 to 1,100,000 clones, 78% of which show up once; around 0.61% is in the top ten. In germline, CDR1 is KGHSH, CDR2 LQKENI. With 3 bases removed from V and 7 bases from J, the gap between germline ends came to 8 bases. The CDR3 is made up of 12 amino acids. The TCR originated in a man aged 18 to 30 in good health. Some clones in this sample may be carry-over from other donors' samples. The sample consisted of memory CD4+ T cells from PBMCs. Indicated subset: CD45RA-negative fraction. The J gene is TRBJ2-3, the V gene TRBV18; D is uncertain. The CDR3 DNA reads TGTGCCAGCTCACCGGAGAGTAATACGCAGTATTTT. It translates to CASSPESNTQYF.